Listed below are T cell receptor beta chains from one sample, sequenced in a study of cytotoxic CD8 clonotypes in ibrutinib-treated CLL. Here immunoSEQ multiplex PCR was the method, and the copy in TCRdb shows in-frame clones only, minus some. The profile shows 250,000 or so clones, less than 75% of them singletons. The sample here was PBMCs, taken after 24 months of ibrutinib treatment. Receptor source: a human donor with chronic lymphocytic leukemia. CDR3s include the opening cysteine and the closing phenylalanine or tryptophan. A D gene is named only where the DNA matches it firmly. Some rows have no size entry. The others give once, few or many, or a class for an expanded clone.

D	J	V	length	size	CDR3	DNA
-	TRBJ2-7	TRBV7-9	12	-	CASSLSGYEQYF	TGTGCCAGCAGCTTATCGGGGTACGAGCAGTACTTC
-	TRBJ1-5	TRBV10-3	13	-	CATTQGSGQPQHF	TGTGCCACCACTCAGGGTTCGGGTCAGCCCCAGCATTTT
TRBD1	TRBJ2-7	TRBV6-5	14	once	CASSYGDREGEQYF	TGTGCCAGCAGTTACGGGGACAGGGAGGGCGAGCAGTACTTC
-	TRBJ1-5	TRBV27	13	-	CASSFRLGQPQHF	TGTGCCAGCAGCTTCCGGTTGGGACAGCCCCAGCATTTT
TRBD2	TRBJ2-7	TRBV6-1	14	few	CASSGLAGQYEQYF	TGTGCCAGCAGTGGACTAGCGGGTCAGTACGAGCAGTACTTC
TRBD2	TRBJ2-3	TRBV9	17	-	CASSVARTTSGPDTQYF	TGTGCCAGCAGCGTAGCCCGGACCACTAGCGGGCCCGATACGCAGTATTTT
-	TRBJ2-3	TRBV20-1	11	-	CSVGSPDTQYF	TGCAGTGTGGGGAGTCCAGATACGCAGTATTTT
-	TRBJ2-7	TRBV14	15	few	CASTSQKEAAYEQYF	TGTGCCAGCACCTCACAGAAGGAGGCCGCCTACGAGCAGTACTTC
TRBD2	TRBJ2-7	TRBV11-2	17	-	CASSSATSGRGSYEQYF	TGTGCCAGCAGCTCCGCGACTAGCGGGAGAGGATCCTACGAGCAGTACTTC
TRBD2	TRBJ2-1	TRBV10-3	14	few	CAIRELAAYNEQFF	TGTGCCATCAGAGAACTAGCGGCATACAATGAGCAGTTCTTC
-	TRBJ2-1	TRBV2	11	-	CASMGSNEQFF	TGTGCCAGCATGGGGAGCAATGAGCAGTTCTTC
-	TRBJ1-2	TRBV28	12	-	CASSPVVRGYTF	TGTGCCAGCAGCCCGGTGGTGAGGGGCTACACCTTC
-	TRBJ2-6	TRBV27	15	medium-sized	CASSSVSSGANVLTF	TGTGCCAGCAGTTCGGTCTCTTCTGGGGCCAACGTCCTGACTTTC
TRBD1	TRBJ2-7	TRBV5-1	15	-	CASSLQPGQNYEQYF	TGCGCCAGCAGTCTCCAGCCGGGACAGAATTACGAGCAGTACTTC
TRBD2	TRBJ2-7	TRBV7-2	14	-	CASSFSSGPYEQYF	TGTGCCAGCAGCTTCTCTAGCGGACCCTACGAGCAGTACTTC
-	TRBJ1-5	TRBV4-2	14	few	CASSPDSSNQPQHF	TGTGCCAGCAGCCCGGACAGTAGCAATCAGCCCCAGCATTTT
-	TRBJ2-1	TRBV29-1	15	-	CSVGVSGSSYNEQFF	TGCAGCGTGGGCGTAAGCGGTAGCTCCTACAATGAGCAGTTCTTC
TRBD1	TRBJ2-3	TRBV6-5	15	-	CASGDRQGITDTQYF	TGTGCCAGCGGAGACAGACAGGGAATCACAGATACGCAGTATTTT
-	TRBJ1-2	TRBV6-1	13	-	CASSATVNGGYTF	TGTGCCAGCAGTGCAACAGTAAACGGGGGCTACACCTTC
-	TRBJ2-7	TRBV5-1	14	-	CASSLAPENYEQYF	TGCGCCAGCAGCTTGGCCCCAGAAAATTACGAGCAGTACTTC
TRBD2	TRBJ2-3	TRBV9	15	-	CASSVAGGEADTQYF	TGTGCCAGCAGCGTAGCGGGGGGGGAAGCAGATACGCAGTATTTT
TRBD2	TRBJ2-5	TRBV7-9	15	-	CASSSLAGGQETQYF	TGTGCCAGCAGCTCCCTAGCGGGGGGACAAGAGACCCAGTACTTC
-	TRBJ1-1	TRBV5-6	14	-	CASSLEDWNTEAFF	TGTGCCAGCAGCTTGGAGGACTGGAACACTGAAGCTTTCTTT
TRBD2	TRBJ2-1	TRBV7-3	15	-	CASSSPGLAGREQFF	TGTGCCAGCAGCTCCCCTGGACTAGCGGGTCGCGAGCAGTTCTTC
-	TRBJ2-1	TRBV20-1	9	-	CSQSPGQFF	TGCAGCCAGTCCCCTGGGCAGTTCTTC
-	TRBJ1-1	TRBV2	14	-	CASSKASRNTEAFF	TGTGCCAGCAGCAAAGCTTCACGAAACACTGAAGCTTTCTTT
-	TRBJ2-3	TRBV25-1	12	-	CASSESVDTQYF	TGTGCCAGCAGTGAATCCGTTGATACGCAGTATTTT
-	TRBJ2-5	TRBV28	13	-	CASSFNLQETQYF	TGTGCCAGCAGTTTTAATCTCCAAGAGACCCAGTACTTC
TRBD1	TRBJ2-3	TRBV19	14	-	CASSVGQGVDTQYF	TGTGCCAGTAGCGTTGGACAGGGTGTAGATACGCAGTATTTT
-	TRBJ2-7	TRBV2	11	-	CASSSSYEQYF	TGTGCCAGCAGCAGTAGCTACGAGCAGTACTTC
TRBD2	TRBJ2-7	TRBV7-3	14	-	CASSPGLDAYEQYF	TGTGCCAGCAGCCCCGGACTAGACGCCTACGAGCAGTACTTC
-	TRBJ1-1	TRBV28	12	-	CASSLAITEAFF	TGTGCCAGCAGTTTAGCAATAACTGAAGCTTTCTTT
-	TRBJ2-7	TRBV14	16	-	CASSAKGKWGFDEQYF	TGTGCCAGCAGCGCCAAGGGTAAATGGGGGTTTGACGAGCAGTACTTC
TRBD1	TRBJ1-4	TRBV10-1	14	few	CASSDGTGLGKLFF	TGCGCCAGCAGTGACGGGACAGGGCTGGGAAAACTGTTTTTT
-	TRBJ2-7	TRBV28	11	-	CASSWVDEQYF	TGTGCCAGCAGTTGGGTCGACGAGCAGTACTTC
-	TRBJ2-7	TRBV25-1	12	once	CATTGPSYEQYF	TGTGCCACCACAGGCCCCTCCTACGAGCAGTACTTC
-	TRBJ2-3	TRBV29-1	11	few	CSGTSTDTQYF	TGCAGCGGAACTAGCACAGATACGCAGTATTTT
-	TRBJ2-1	TRBV7-8	16	few	CASSLVGGASYNEQFF	TGTGCCAGCAGCTTAGTTGGCGGGGCGTCATACAATGAGCAGTTCTTC
TRBD1	TRBJ1-2	TRBV25-1	15	-	CASSEWQGVRDGYTF	TGTGCCAGCAGTGAGTGGCAGGGGGTTCGAGATGGCTACACCTTC
TRBD1	TRBJ2-7	TRBV6-5	14	-	CASSSWDSSYEQYF	TGTGCCAGCAGTTCCTGGGACAGCTCCTACGAGCAGTACTTC
-	TRBJ2-7	TRBV30	13	-	CAWNTGFTYEQYF	TGTGCCTGGAATACAGGGTTTACCTACGAGCAGTACTTC
-	TRBJ1-2	TRBV28	11	few	CASWRIGGYTF	TGTGCCAGCTGGAGGATCGGGGGCTACACCTTC
-	TRBJ2-3	TRBV5-1	17	-	CASSLLMQSVRTDTQYF	TGCGCCAGCAGCCTCCTTATGCAGAGCGTTAGAACAGATACGCAGTATTTT
-	TRBJ1-2	TRBV28	13	few	CASSFQGLQGYTF	TGTGCCAGCAGTTTTCAAGGCCTCCAGGGCTACACCTTC
-	TRBJ2-7	TRBV6-5	14	-	CASSYSPGSYEQYF	TGTGCCAGCAGTTACTCCCCGGGATCCTACGAGCAGTACTTC
-	TRBJ2-7	TRBV27	13	few	CASSLSFFYEQYF	TGTGCCAGCAGTTTGAGTTTTTTCTACGAGCAGTACTTC
-	TRBJ1-5	TRBV4-2	15	-	CASSQEGASNQPQHF	TGTGCCAGCAGCCAAGAAGGGGCGAGCAATCAGCCCCAGCATTTT
-	TRBJ1-5	TRBV27	13	few	CASSLSGFQPQHF	TGTGCCAGCAGTTTATCAGGCTTTCAGCCCCAGCATTTT